These 4 T cell receptor beta chains came from one sample sequenced in a study of blood T cell repertoires in COVID-19. TCRdb's copy holds only in-frame clones and misses some; the assay was immunoSEQ multiplex PCR. Of about 100,000 clones listed, more than 85% are singletons. The sequenced sample was peripheral blood. Receptor source: a man between 25 and 39 years old in a cohort sampled during active COVID-19.

The gene calls are TRBV3-1 (or the pseudogene TRBV3-2) and TRBJ2-1, with 9 bases fitting TRBD1. Germline loops: CDR1 LGHDT, CDR2 YNNKEL (reference sequence). Trimming at V came to 3 bases and at J to 8 bases, leaving 5 bases not matched to a gene. This CDR3 comprises 14 residues. The CDR3 region is CASSQRQGVDEQFF. The DNA of the CDR3 is TGTGCCAGCAGCCAGAGACAGGGGGTGGATGAGCAGTTCTTC.

The chain joins TRBV6-1 to TRBJ2-1, with 7 bases aligning to TRBD2. Germline assignment: CDR1 MNHNS and CDR2 SASEGT. This CDR3 is 16 amino acids long. With 0 bases clipped from V and 8 bases from J, the junction kept 10 bases outside the gene matches. This chain's CDR3 is CASSEARTSGGHEQFF. Here the CDR3 DNA reads TGTGCCAGCAGTGAAGCCCGGACTAGTGGGGGACATGAGCAGTTCTTC.

V gene TRBV27 combines with J gene TRBJ2-5; 10 bases are a match to TRBD2. This CDR3 comprises 15 residues. Germline V gene data show CDR1 as MNHEY and CDR2 as SMNVEV (reference sequence). Trimming removed 2 bases from V and 4 bases from J; junction bases left unmatched: 4. The CDR3 loop reads CASSLASGGVETQYF. Here the CDR3 DNA reads TGTGCCAGCAGTTTAGCTAGCGGGGGTGTAGAGACCCAGTACTTC.

This clone was seen only a few times. J is TRBJ1-2 and V is TRBV1; the tabulated D call, TRBD1, remains unverified against the DNA. TRBV1 is a documented pseudogene. The CDR3 extends over 15 amino acids. The CDR3 loop reads CTSSQGGLYASGYTF. The CDR3 nucleotides read TGCACCAGCAGCCAAGGGGGCCTTTACGCGTCCGGCTACACCTTC.